Listed below are T cell receptor beta chains from one sample, sequenced in a study of T cells in Graves' hyperthyroidism and ophthalmopathy. TCRdb ran MiXCR on the multiplex PCR reads and lists one entry per CDR3 protein. The data hold about 380,000 distinct CDR3 sequences, with approximately 17% observed a single time. Sequenced: blood. The receptors shown here come from a man between 18 and 29 years old with Graves' ophthalmopathy. CDR3s include the opening cysteine and the closing phenylalanine or tryptophan. The D gene is left open where the match is weak. Not all rows give a size; the values are once, few, many and, for expanded clones, a class.

J gene | CDR3 length | D gene | clone size | V gene | CDR3 DNA | CDR3 protein
TRBJ2-1 | 15 | - | - | TRBV6-6 | TGTGCCAGCAGTTACTCGTGGCAGGGAGGTAATGAGCAGTTCTTC | CASSYSWQGGNEQFF
TRBJ2-7 | 13 | - | many | TRBV28 | TGTGCCAGCACCGTGCCGGGGGCCTACGAGCAGTACTTC | CASTVPGAYEQYF
TRBJ1-6 | 16 | TRBD1 | - | TRBV2 | TGTGCCAGCAGTGACGGGACAGGGACCTATAATTCACCCCTCCACTTT | CASSDGTGTYNSPLHF
TRBJ1-1 | 15 | - | many | TRBV5-5 | TGTGCCAGCAGTTCTTACGACACCTTGCGCACTGAAGCTTTCTTT | CASSSYDTLRTEAFF
TRBJ2-7 | 14 | TRBD1 | many | TRBV6-1 | TGTGCCAGCAGACCCGGGACAGACTCCTACGAGCAGTACTTC | CASRPGTDSYEQYF
TRBJ2-7 | 14 | - | many | TRBV7-6 | TGTGCCAGCAGCTCCAGGGACTTCTCCTACGAGCAGTACTTC | CASSSRDFSYEQYF
TRBJ2-1 | 15 | TRBD2 | few | TRBV6-1 | TGTGCCAGCAGTGAAATAGGGAGCGGGAAGAATGAGCAGTTCTTC | CASSEIGSGKNEQFF
TRBJ1-2 | 12 | - | few | TRBV29-1 | TGCAGCGTTGAGGTGGGAGGCTATGGCTACACCTTC | CSVEVGGYGYTF
TRBJ1-2 | 13 | - | few | TRBV25-1 | TGTGCCAGCAGTGTGCACAATTTTGATGGCTACACCTTC | CASSVHNFDGYTF
TRBJ2-5 | 14 | - | few | TRBV20-1 | TGCAGTGCTGTGCAGACGACAGTCCTCCCCGGTCAGTACTTC | CSAVQTTVLPGQYF
TRBJ2-7 | 18 | - | - | TRBV3-1 | TGTGCCAGCAGCCAAGGCCATCCACAGGGAGTCGCCACCTACGAGCAGTACTTC | CASSQGHPQGVATYEQYF